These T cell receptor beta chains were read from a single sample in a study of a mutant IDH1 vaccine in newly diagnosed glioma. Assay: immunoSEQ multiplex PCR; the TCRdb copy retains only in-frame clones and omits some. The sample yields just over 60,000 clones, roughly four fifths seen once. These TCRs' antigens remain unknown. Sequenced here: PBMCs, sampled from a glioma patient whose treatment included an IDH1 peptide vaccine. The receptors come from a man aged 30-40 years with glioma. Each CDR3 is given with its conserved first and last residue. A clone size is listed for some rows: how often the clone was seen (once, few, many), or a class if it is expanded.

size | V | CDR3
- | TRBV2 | CASKGGSETQYF
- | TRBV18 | CASSGPGTDLFYEQYF
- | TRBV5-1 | CASTGLAGTNTGELFF
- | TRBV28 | CASSSPTGGRGYGYTF
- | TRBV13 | CASSQLAGGPREQFF
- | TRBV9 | CASSVSGGPTNTGELFF
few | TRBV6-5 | CASSYVGQGKATEAFF
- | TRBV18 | CASSPWVNSPLHF
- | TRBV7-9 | CASSMTGGASGANVLTF
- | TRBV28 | CASSSAGTGSSPLHF
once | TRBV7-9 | CASSSTMNTEAFF
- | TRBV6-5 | CASTLMGVGTGELFF
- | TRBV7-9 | CASSPKRGGPRPLHF
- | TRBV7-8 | CASSPLERGEAFF
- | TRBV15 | CATSTTRDRGSSGELFF
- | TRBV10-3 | CAISDRGRTMNTEAFF
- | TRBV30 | CAWSPGGAVDTQYF
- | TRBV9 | CASSDKWTGATNYGYTF
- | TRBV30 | CASTGGAQTQYF
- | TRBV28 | CASRLVNQPQHF
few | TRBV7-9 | CASRKQGFNTEAFF
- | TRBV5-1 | CASSPFVGYEQYF
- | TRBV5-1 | CASSLAEGRTNTEAFF
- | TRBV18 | CASSPASLNTEAFF
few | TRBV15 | CATSSRAGEGALPAFF
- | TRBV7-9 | CASSLVPPDTQYF
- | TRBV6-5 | CASSSPGQPQHF
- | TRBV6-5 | CASSYLRGDNSPLHF
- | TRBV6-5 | CASSFPGTDTQYF
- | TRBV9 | CASSVVAGGPDTQYF